The clone carrying this T cell receptor (beta chain) has more than one count but fewer than ten. Authors' analysis steps: Amplified reference gene primers provided the basis for estimating nucleated cell counts. Here immunoSEQ multiplex PCR was the method, and the copy in TCRdb shows in-frame clones only, minus some. That table furnishes V, J and clone size, whereas the DNA furnished D and trimming. This table has about 480,000 clones, about 89% appearing once. Followed longitudinally, the Seattle patients had been enrolled during active infection. The CDR3 runs 15 residues. Deletions cut 2 bases from V and 4 bases from J, with 15 bases between. CDR1 and CDR2 (germline): SGHTA, FQGNSA. This sample is drawn from a study of blood T cell repertoires in COVID-19.

Sequenced input: peripheral blood. This receptor was taken from a woman in her forties or fifties with COVID-19, enrolled during active disease. The genes are TRBV7-2 and TRBJ2-7; maybe TRBD1 (6 bases). CDR3 sequence: CASSLNVGTQYEQYF. The CDR3 DNA follows: TGTGCCAGCAGCTTAAATGTCGGGACACAGTACGAGCAGTACTTC.